The next 27 T cell receptor beta chains were all read from a single sample in a study of blood T cell repertoires in COVID-19. Some clones are missing from TCRdb's copy, which holds only in-frame ones; the method was immunoSEQ multiplex PCR. The sample carries around 94,000 clones, 80% to 90% recorded once. Sequencing was performed on peripheral blood. These receptor sequences come from a man aged 35-49 years with active or convalescent COVID-19.

V gene TRBV18 combines with J gene TRBJ2-7, with 9 bases fitting TRBD1. In germline, CDR1 is KGHSH, CDR2 LQKENI. CDR3 length: 16 residues. V gave up 1 base and J gave up 5 bases; unmatched junction bases: 9. In DNA, the CDR3 is TGTGCCAGCTCACCACGGGGGGGACAGGGAAACCACGAGCAGTACTTC. Amino acids: CASSPRGGQGNHEQYF.

J is TRBJ2-3 and V is TRBV6-2 or TRBV6-3; 8 bases agree with TRBD2. This CDR3 is built from 16 residues. The ends lost 0 bases at V and 0 bases at J; junction bases unmatched: 2. Germline assignment: CDR1 MNHEY and CDR2 SVGEGT. The CDR3 bases are TGTGCCAGCAGTTACTCGCGGGGGGCAAGCACAGATACGCAGTATTTT. It codes for CASSYSRGASTDTQYF.

The chain has TRBV7-8 and TRBJ2-7, with 7 bases fitting TRBD1. The ends lost 4 bases at V and 3 bases at J; junction bases unmatched: 12. The CDR3 consists of 16 residues. Germline V gives CDR1 SGHVS, CDR2 FQNEAQ. The DNA of the CDR3 is TGTGCCAGCAGCTCAGTATACAGGGGTCTCCACTACGAGCAGTACTTC. Amino acid sequence: CASSSVYRGLHYEQYF.

The chain uses TRBV7-9 and TRBJ1-1, with 7 bases that match TRBD1. V dropped 4 bases and J dropped 1; count of bases not matched to a gene: 3. The CDR3 runs to 14 residues. Looked up from germline, CDR1 is SEHNR and CDR2 is FQNEAQ (reference sequence). The CDR3: CASSSYRGNTEAFF. The CDR3 DNA reads TGTGCCAGCAGCTCTTACAGGGGGAACACTGAAGCTTTCTTT.

V gene TRBV12-5 combines with J gene TRBJ2-7; 12 bases are a match to TRBD2. With 0 bases clipped from V and 5 bases from J, the junction kept 11 bases outside the gene matches. Germline CDR1 reads LGHNT; CDR2 reads FRNRAP. The CDR3 is 18 amino acids. The CDR3 sequence is CASGLVVTSGGRGHEQYF. The CDR3 DNA is TGTGCTAGTGGTTTGGTAGTGACTAGCGGGGGCAGGGGCCACGAGCAGTACTTC. The entire variable domain, with the rest obtained from reference TRBV12-5 and TRBJ2-7, is as follows: DARVTQTPRHKVTEMGQEVTMRCQPILGHNTVFWYRQTMMQGLELLAYFRNRAPLDDSGMPKDRFSAEMPDATLATLKIQPSEPRDSAVYFCASGLVVTSGGRGHEQYFGPGTRLTVT.

This clone has a single count. The rearrangement uses TRBV19 and TRBJ2-5; D uncertain. V lost 3 bases to trimming and J lost 5 bases, with 10 bases between them. Looked up from germline, CDR1 is LNHDA and CDR2 is SQIVND (reference sequence). This CDR3 has 13 residues. The CDR3 protein is CASSIGFGETQYF. In DNA, the CDR3 is TGTGCCAGTAGTATCGGTTTCGGGGAGACCCAGTACTTC.

The J gene is TRBJ1-6, the V gene TRBV10-3; D possibly corresponds to TRBD1 (5 bases). Germline CDR1 is ENHRY and CDR2 is SYGVKD. Trimming took 10 bases from V and 10 from J, leaving 17 bases between them. The CDR3 runs to 13 residues. Written as DNA, the CDR3 is TGTGCCACGCAGGGCGCGCAGGAGTCACCCCTCCACTTT. Amino acids: CATQGAQESPLHF.

There are a few counts of this clone. The chain joins TRBV5-1 to TRBJ2-3; 8 nucleotides agree with TRBD2. Germline values: CDR1 SGHRS, CDR2 YFSETQ. V was clipped by 1 base and J by 1 base; unmatched bases: 5. The CDR3 totals 16 residues. The CDR3 sequence is CASSLTPLAGTDTQYF. The CDR3 DNA follows: TGCGCCAGCAGCTTGACTCCACTAGCGGGCACAGATACGCAGTATTTT.

In the case of this clone: At one end the junction does not follow the germline gene, possibly because of a read error. The chain links TRBV5-1 to TRBJ2-7; 8 bases agree with TRBD1. This CDR3 is 14 amino acids long. Germline V gene lookup returns CDR1 SGHRS and CDR2 YFSETQ. Written as DNA, the CDR3 is TGCGCCAGCAGTTTGGGACAGGCCCCCTACGAGCAGTACTTC. This sequence encodes CASSLGQAPYEQYF.

V and J are TRBV2 and TRBJ1-1; D unclear. The CDR3 is made up of 10 amino acids. CDR1 and CDR2 (germline): SNHLY, FYNNEI. Trimming took 8 bases from V and 5 from J, leaving 6 bases between them. This CDR3 is CASRLTEAFF. CDR3 DNA sequence: TGTGCCAGCCGACTGACTGAAGCTTTCTTT.

V and J are TRBV7-6 and TRBJ2-6; perhaps TRBD1 as D (6 bases). The CDR3 runs 15 residues. CDR1 is SGHVS and CDR2 is FNYEAQ in the germline V gene. V lost 5 bases to trimming and J lost 2 bases, with 10 bases between them. This CDR3 reads CASSRAGAGANVLTF. In DNA form, the CDR3 reads TGTGCCAGCAGCCGAGCAGGGGCTGGGGCCAACGTCCTGACTTTC.

This clone was observed a handful of times. The CDR3 bases are TGTGCCATCAGTGTGGGACAGGGGTCTCTGAACACTGAAGCTTTCTTT. Amino acids: CAISVGQGSLNTEAFF. The rearrangement joins TRBV10-3 to TRBJ1-1; 10 bases map to TRBD1. Germline CDR1 ENHRY, CDR2 SYGVKD. J was trimmed by 0 bases and V by 4 bases; bases with no gene match: 5. The CDR3 sequence is 16 residues long.

The chain joins TRBV2 to TRBJ1-2; D perhaps matches TRBD1 (5 bases). The ends were cut back, 7 bases at V and 4 bases at J, with 10 bases in the middle. Germline V gives CDR1 SNHLY, CDR2 FYNNEI. The CDR3 has 12 residues. The CDR3 DNA reads as TGTGCCAGCATCGGGGGGTCCTATGGCTACACCTTC. Protein: CASIGGSYGYTF.

This clone appeared a few times. The chain links TRBV18 to TRBJ2-7; 9 bases fit TRBD1. This CDR3 has 16 amino acids. The germline CDR1 and CDR2 sequences are KGHSH and LQKENI. The trim removed 4 bases at V and 6 bases at J, leaving 13 bases unmatched. The DNA of the CDR3 is TGTGCCAGCTCACATCCCCGGGACAGGGCCCTGGTCGAGCAGTACTTC. Translation gives CASSHPRDRALVEQYF.

The genes are TRBV19 and TRBJ2-2; 13 bases align to TRBD2. J gave up 3 bases and V 4 bases, and 2 bases lay outside the gene matches. The germline gives CDR1 LNHDA, CDR2 SQIVND (reference sequence). CDR3 length equals 16 residues. As DNA, the CDR3 is TGTGCCAGTAGTAAGACTAGCGGGGGGTACACCGGGGAGCTGTTTTTT. Its translation is CASSKTSGGYTGELFF. The full variable domain, rest sourced from reference TRBV19 and TRBJ2-2, is DGGITQSPKYLFRKEGQNVTLSCEQNLNHDAMYWYRQDPGQGLRLIYYSQIVNDFQKGDIAEGYSVSREKKESFPLTVTSAQKNPTAFYLCASSKTSGGYTGELFFGEGSRLTVL.

The rearrangement links TRBV29-1 to TRBJ1-2, with D perhaps matching TRBD1 (6 bases). Trimming left V 1 base short and J 3 bases short, with 15 bases between. This CDR3 region has 15 residues. The germline V gene encodes CDR1 SQVTM and CDR2 ANQGSEA. CDR3 DNA sequence: TGCAGCGTTGAAGTCGGGGGGGCACTTCACTATGGCTACACCTTC. It is translated as CSVEVGGALHYGYTF.

In its sample, this clone was seen once. The CDR3 nucleotides read TGTGCCAGCCGGGGAACCTACGAGCAGTACTTC. Its translation: CASRGTYEQYF. This chain uses TRBV6-5 with TRBJ2-7; D may be TRBD2 (5 bases). Trimming took off 8 bases at V and 2 bases at J, with 7 bases between the two ends. From germline, CDR1 is MNHEY and CDR2 SVGAGI. This CDR3 spans 11 amino acids.

This chain connects TRBV7-8 to TRBJ1-1; TRBD1 agrees at 7 bases. Germline loops: CDR1 SGHVS, CDR2 FQNEAQ. The V gene end was trimmed by 2 bases and the J gene end by 1 base; junction bases not matched to a gene: 1. The CDR3 contains 14 residues. Here the CDR3 DNA reads TGTGCCAGCAGCTTACGACAGGGGAACACTGAAGCTTTCTTT. This encodes CASSLRQGNTEAFF. Looking up the rest from reference TRBV7-8 and TRBJ1-1 gives the full variable domain: GAGVSQSPRYKVAKRGQDVALRCDPISGHVSLFWYQQALGQGPEFLTYFQNEAQLDKSGLPSDRFFAERPEGSVSTLKIQRTQQEDSAVYLCASSLRQGNTEAFFGQGTRLTVV.

The rearrangement links TRBV2 to TRBJ1-6; TRBD1 matches at 9 bases. Trimming cost V 5 bases and J 7 bases; bases outside gene matches: 6. Germline V gene sequence: CDR1 SNHLY, CDR2 FYNNEI. The CDR3 covers 15 residues. For the CDR3, the DNA is TGTGCCAGCAGTAACCGGGACAGGGCCAATTCACCCCTCCACTTT. Translating gives CASSNRDRANSPLHF.

The chain employs TRBV4-1 and TRBJ1-5, with D possibly being TRBD1 (6 bases). This CDR3 is built from 19 residues. Trimming cost V 0 bases and J 7 bases, with 25 bases left between them. The germline V gene encodes CDR1 MGHRA and CDR2 YSYEKL. The CDR3, as DNA: TGCGCCAGCAGCCAAGATGGGGACACTGAGTCCCGTTTTGGGCAGCCCCAGCATTTT. Translated, it gives CASSQDGDTESRFGQPQHF.

V gene TRBV27 combines with J gene TRBJ1-1; possible D gene TRBD1, 5 bases. Trimming left V 5 bases short and J 6 bases short, with 13 bases between. Germline assignment: CDR1 MNHEY and CDR2 SMNVEV (reference sequence). This CDR3 contains 13 residues. The CDR3 loop reads CASSRQTDAEAFF. CDR3 nucleotides: TGTGCCAGCAGTCGACAGACCGACGCTGAAGCTTTCTTT.

V gene TRBV9 combines with J gene TRBJ1-5, with D hard to call. The germline gives CDR1 SGDLS, CDR2 YYNGEE. CDR3 length equals 10 residues. V lost 7 bases and J lost 11, with 10 bases in between. The CDR3 bases are TGTGCCAGCCCAAAAGCCGCCCAGCATTTT. Residues: CASPKAAQHF.

V is TRBV20-1 and J is TRBJ2-7; the D gene is possibly TRBD1 (5 bases). From germline, CDR1 is DFQATT and CDR2 SNEGSKA (reference sequence). This CDR3 is built from 11 residues. V was cut by 8 bases and J by 4 bases, with 12 bases left in between. CDR3 in amino acids: CSTRQTYEQYF. In DNA form, the CDR3 reads TGCAGTACGCGACAGACTTACGAGCAGTACTTC.

There are a few counts of this clone. This CDR3 is also generated by other DNA sequences in the sample. The genes are TRBV5-1 and TRBJ2-5, with 10 positions matching TRBD2. The trim removed 6 bases at V and 5 bases at J, leaving 10 bases unmatched. CDR3 length: 15 residues. CDR1 SGHRS and CDR2 YFSETQ come from the germline V gene. The CDR3, as DNA: TGCGCCAGCAATCCCAGCGGGGGGGCCGGGGAGACCCAGTACTTC. Amino acids: CASNPSGGAGETQYF. The variable domain in full, with the rest retrieved from reference TRBV5-1 and TRBJ2-5, is KAGVTQTPRYLIKTRGQQVTLSCSPISGHRSVSWYQQTPGQGLQFLFEYFSETQRNKGNFPGRFSGRQFSNSRSEMNVSTLELGDSALYLCASNPSGGAGETQYFGPGTRLLVL.

The chain joins TRBV12-5 to TRBJ2-7, with TRBD1 identical over 11 bases. The CDR3 length is 14 residues. Germline assignment: CDR1 LGHNT and CDR2 FRNRAP. Trimming removed 5 bases from V and 7 bases from J; junction bases left unmatched: 7. For the CDR3, the DNA is TGTGCTAGTGGTCCTGGACAGGGGGCGTCTGAGCAGTACTTC. Its protein product is CASGPGQGASEQYF.

The chain combines TRBV5-8 with TRBJ2-3, with 9 positions matching TRBD2. CDR1 and CDR2 from the germline V gene are SGHTS and YDEGEE. The CDR3 consists of 17 residues. The ends lost 0 bases at V and 0 bases at J; junction bases unmatched: 5. CDR3 loop: CASSLAHLAGSTDTQYF. The CDR3, as DNA: TGTGCCAGCAGCTTGGCCCATCTAGCGGGGAGCACAGATACGCAGTATTTT.

The rearrangement links TRBV25-1 to TRBJ2-2; D may be TRBD2 (7 bases). V was pared by 1 base and J by 4 bases, with 19 bases between. This CDR3 region has 18 residues. Per germline, CDR1 MGHDK and CDR2 SYGVNS. The DNA for the CDR3 is TGTGCCAGCAGTGAATTAGGAGGGGGGGGAAAGGCCACCGGGGAGCTGTTTTTT. Translation gives CASSELGGGGKATGELFF.